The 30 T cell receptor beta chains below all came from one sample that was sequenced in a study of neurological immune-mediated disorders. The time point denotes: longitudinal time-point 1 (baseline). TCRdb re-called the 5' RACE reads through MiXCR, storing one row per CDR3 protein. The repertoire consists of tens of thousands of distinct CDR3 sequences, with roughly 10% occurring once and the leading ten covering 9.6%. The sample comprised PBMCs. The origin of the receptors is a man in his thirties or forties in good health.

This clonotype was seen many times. The CDR3 DNA reads TGCGCCAGCAGCTTGGCCGGGAGACAGGGATACAATGAGCAGTTCTTC. Translating gives CASSLAGRQGYNEQFF. The chain links TRBV5-1 to TRBJ2-1; the D gene is possibly TRBD1 (7 bases). The length of the CDR3 is 16 residues. Looked up from germline, CDR1 is SGHRS and CDR2 is YFSETQ. V lost 0 bases and J lost 4, with 14 bases in between.

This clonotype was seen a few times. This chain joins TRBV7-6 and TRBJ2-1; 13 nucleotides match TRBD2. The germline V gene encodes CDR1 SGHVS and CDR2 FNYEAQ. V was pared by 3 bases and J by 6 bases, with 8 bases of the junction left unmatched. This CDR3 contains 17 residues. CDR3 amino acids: CASSFGTSGTPINEQFF. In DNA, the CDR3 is TGTGCCAGCAGCTTCGGGACTAGCGGGACCCCCATCAATGAGCAGTTCTTC.

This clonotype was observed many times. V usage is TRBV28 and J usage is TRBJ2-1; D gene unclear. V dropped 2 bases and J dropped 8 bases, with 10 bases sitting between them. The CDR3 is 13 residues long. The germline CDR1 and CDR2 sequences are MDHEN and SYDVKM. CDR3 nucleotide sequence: TGTGCCAGCAGTTTAAGGTCGGATGATGAGCAGTTCTTC. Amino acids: CASSLRSDDEQFF.

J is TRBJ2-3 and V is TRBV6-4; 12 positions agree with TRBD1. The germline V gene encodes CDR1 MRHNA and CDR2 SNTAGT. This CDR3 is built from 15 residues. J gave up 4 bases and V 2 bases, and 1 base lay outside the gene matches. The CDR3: CASSDGTGGADTQYF. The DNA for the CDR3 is TGTGCCAGCAGTGACGGGACAGGGGGCGCAGATACGCAGTATTTT.

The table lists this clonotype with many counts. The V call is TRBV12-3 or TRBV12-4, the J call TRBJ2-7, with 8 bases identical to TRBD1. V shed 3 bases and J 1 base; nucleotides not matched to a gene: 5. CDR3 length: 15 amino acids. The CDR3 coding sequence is TGTGCCAGCAGTTTCGGACAGGGTCCTTCCTACGAGCAGTACTTC. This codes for CASSFGQGPSYEQYF.

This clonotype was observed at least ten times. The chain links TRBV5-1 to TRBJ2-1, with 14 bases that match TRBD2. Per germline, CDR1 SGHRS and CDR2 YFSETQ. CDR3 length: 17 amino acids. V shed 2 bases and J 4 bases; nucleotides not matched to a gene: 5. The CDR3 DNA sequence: TGCGCCAGCAGCTTTACGGGACTAGCGGGAGTATACAATGAGCAGTTCTTC. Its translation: CASSFTGLAGVYNEQFF.

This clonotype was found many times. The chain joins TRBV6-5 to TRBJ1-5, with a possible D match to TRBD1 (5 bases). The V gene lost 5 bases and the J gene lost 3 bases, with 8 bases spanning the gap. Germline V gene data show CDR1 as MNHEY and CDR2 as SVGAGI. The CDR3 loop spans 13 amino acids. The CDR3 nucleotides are TGTGCCAGCAGTCGGGGGATCAATCAGCCCCAGCATTTT. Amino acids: CASSRGINQPQHF.

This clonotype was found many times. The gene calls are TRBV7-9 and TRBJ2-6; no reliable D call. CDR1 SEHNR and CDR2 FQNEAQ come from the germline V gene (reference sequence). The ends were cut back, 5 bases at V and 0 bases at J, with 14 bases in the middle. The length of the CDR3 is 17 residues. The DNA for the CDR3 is TGTGCCAGCAGCCCGACCCGACTGACCTCTGGGGCCAACGTCCTGACTTTC. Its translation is CASSPTRLTSGANVLTF.

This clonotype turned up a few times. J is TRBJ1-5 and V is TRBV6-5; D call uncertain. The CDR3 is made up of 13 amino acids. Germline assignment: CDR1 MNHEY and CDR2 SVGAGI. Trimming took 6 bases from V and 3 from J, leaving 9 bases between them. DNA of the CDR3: TGTGCCAGCAGCCGAGAGTCCAATCAGCCCCAGCATTTT. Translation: CASSRESNQPQHF.

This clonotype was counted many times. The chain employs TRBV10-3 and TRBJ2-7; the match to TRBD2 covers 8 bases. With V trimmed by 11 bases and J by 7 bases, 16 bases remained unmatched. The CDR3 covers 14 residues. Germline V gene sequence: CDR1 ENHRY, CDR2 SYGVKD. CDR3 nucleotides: TGTGCCGGCGCCCCCGGAGCGGGAGCGAAAGAGCAGTACTTC. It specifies CAGAPGAGAKEQYF.

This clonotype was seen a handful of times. The CDR3 sequence: CASSFGQGHGELFF. CDR3 in DNA: TGTGCCAGCAGTTTTGGACAGGGCCACGGGGAGCTGTTTTTT. J is TRBJ2-2 and V is TRBV27; 8 nucleotides line up with TRBD1. After removal of 3 bases from V and 7 bases from J, the junction contained 4 bases not matched to a gene. Germline values: CDR1 MNHEY, CDR2 SMNVEV (reference sequence). The CDR3 totals 14 residues.

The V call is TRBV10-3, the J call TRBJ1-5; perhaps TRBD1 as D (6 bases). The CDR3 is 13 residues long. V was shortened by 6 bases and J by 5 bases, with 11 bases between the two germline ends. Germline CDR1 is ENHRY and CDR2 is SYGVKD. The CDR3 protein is CAIRDRPDQPQHF. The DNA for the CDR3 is TGTGCCATCAGAGACAGGCCCGATCAGCCCCAGCATTTT.

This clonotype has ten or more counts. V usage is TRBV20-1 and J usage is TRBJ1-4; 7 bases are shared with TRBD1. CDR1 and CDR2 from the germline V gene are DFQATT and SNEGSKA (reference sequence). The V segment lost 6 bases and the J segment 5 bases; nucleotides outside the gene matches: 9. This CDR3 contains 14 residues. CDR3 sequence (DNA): TGCAGTGCCGGCGAGGGACAGAAGAATGAAAAACTGTTTTTT. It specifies CSAGEGQKNEKLFF.

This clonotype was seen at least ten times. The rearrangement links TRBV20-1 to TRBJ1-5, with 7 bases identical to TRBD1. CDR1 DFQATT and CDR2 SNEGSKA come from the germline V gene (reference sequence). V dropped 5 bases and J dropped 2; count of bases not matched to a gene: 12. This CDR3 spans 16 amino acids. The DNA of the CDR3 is TGCAGTGCTCGCCCGACAGGGAAAGGGGGCAATCAGCCCCAGCATTTT. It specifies CSARPTGKGGNQPQHF.

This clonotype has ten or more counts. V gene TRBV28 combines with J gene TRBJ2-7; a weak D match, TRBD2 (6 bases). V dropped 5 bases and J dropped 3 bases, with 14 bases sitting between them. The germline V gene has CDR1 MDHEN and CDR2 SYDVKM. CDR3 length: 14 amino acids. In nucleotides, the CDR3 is TGTGCCAGCAGTCTCCCGGGAGCGTTCTACGAGCAGTACTTC. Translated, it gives CASSLPGAFYEQYF.

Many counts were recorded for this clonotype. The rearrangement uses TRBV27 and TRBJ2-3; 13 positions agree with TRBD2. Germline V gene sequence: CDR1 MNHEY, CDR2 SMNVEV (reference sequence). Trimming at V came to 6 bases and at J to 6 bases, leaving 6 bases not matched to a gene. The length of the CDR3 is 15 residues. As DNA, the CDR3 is TGTGCCAGCAGCACTAGCGGGAGGGCCTACGATACGCAGTATTTT. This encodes CASSTSGRAYDTQYF.

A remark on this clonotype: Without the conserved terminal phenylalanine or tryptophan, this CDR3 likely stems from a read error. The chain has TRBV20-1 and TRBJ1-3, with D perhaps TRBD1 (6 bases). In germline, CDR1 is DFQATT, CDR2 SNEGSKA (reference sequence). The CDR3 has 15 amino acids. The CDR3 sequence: CRGWGPRNSGNTIYS. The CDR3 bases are TGCAGGGGGTGGGGGCCGAGGAACTCTGGAAACACCATATATTCT.

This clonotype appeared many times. The DNA of the CDR3 is TGTGCCAGCAGCCCCTTGGGGGGGCAAGGTAATGAGCAGTTCTTC. It is translated as CASSPLGGQGNEQFF. The gene calls are TRBV4-2 and TRBJ2-1; weak D call: TRBD2 (7 bases). The germline V and J ends were trimmed by 4 bases and 7 bases, with 17 bases remaining between them. Germline V gene sequence: CDR1 LGHNA, CDR2 YNFKEQ. The CDR3 runs 15 residues.

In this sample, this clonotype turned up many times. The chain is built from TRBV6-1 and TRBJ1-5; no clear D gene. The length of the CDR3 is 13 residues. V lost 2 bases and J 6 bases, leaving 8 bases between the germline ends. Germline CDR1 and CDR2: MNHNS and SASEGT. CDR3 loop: CASSESPRQPQHF. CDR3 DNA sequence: TGTGCCAGCAGTGAATCTCCGCGTCAGCCCCAGCATTTT.

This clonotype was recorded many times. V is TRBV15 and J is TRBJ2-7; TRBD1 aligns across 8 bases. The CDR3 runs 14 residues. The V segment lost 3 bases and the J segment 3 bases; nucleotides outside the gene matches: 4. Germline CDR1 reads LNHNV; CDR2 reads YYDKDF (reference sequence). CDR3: CATSSGQGLYEQYF. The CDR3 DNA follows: TGTGCCACCAGCAGCGGACAGGGCCTCTACGAGCAGTACTTC.

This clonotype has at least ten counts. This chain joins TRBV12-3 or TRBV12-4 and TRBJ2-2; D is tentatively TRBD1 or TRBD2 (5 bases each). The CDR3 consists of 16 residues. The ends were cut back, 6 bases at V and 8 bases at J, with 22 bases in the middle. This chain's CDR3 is CASRVPGPSTVGELFF. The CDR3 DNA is TGTGCCAGCAGGGTCCCGGGACCAAGCACCGTGGGGGAGCTGTTTTTT.

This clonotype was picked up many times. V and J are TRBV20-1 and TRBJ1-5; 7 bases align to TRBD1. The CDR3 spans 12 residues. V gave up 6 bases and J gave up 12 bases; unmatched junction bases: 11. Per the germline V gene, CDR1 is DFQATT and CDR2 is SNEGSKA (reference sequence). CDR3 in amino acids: CSAHRGASDQHF. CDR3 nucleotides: TGCAGTGCCCACAGGGGAGCCAGCGACCAGCATTTT.

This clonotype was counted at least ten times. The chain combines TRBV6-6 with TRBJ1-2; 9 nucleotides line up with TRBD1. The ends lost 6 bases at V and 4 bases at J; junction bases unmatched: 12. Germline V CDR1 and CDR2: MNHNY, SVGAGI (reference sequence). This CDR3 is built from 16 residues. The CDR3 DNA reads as TGTGCCAGCAGCCAGGGACAGGGTGTTTCGGGCTATGGCTACACCTTC. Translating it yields CASSQGQGVSGYGYTF.

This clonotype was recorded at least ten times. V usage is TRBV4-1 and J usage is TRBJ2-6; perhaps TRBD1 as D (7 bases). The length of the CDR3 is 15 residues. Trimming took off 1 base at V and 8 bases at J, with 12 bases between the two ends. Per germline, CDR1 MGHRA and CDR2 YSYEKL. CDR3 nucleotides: TGCGCCAGCAGCCAAGTTCCAGGGGGGACCAACGTCCTGACTTTC. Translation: CASSQVPGGTNVLTF.

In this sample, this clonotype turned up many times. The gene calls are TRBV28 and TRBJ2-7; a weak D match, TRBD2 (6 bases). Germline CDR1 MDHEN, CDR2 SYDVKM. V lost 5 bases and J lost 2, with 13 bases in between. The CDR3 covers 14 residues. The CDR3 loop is CASSSREVPYEQYF. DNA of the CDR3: TGTGCCAGCAGTAGCAGGGAGGTCCCCTACGAGCAGTACTTC.

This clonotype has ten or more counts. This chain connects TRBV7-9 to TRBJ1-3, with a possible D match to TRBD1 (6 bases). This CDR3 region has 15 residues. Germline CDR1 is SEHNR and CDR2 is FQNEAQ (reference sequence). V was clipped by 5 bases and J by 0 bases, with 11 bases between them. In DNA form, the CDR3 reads TGTGCCAGCAGCCGCCGGGACACCTCTGGAAACACCATATATTTT. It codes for CASSRRDTSGNTIYF.

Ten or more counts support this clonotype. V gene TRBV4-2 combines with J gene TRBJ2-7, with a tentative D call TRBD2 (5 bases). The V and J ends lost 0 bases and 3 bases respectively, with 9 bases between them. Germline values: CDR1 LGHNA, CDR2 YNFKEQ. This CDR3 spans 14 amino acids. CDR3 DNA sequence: TGTGCCAGCAGCCAAGATCCCAGCGGCTACGAGCAGTACTTC. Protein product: CASSQDPSGYEQYF.

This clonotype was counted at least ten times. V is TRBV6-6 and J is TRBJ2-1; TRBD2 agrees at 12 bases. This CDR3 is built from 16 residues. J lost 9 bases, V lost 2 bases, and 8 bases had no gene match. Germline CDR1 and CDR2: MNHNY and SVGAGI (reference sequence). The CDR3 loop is CASSYTATSGSFEQFF. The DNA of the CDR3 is TGTGCCAGCAGTTACACGGCGACTAGCGGGAGTTTTGAGCAGTTCTTC.

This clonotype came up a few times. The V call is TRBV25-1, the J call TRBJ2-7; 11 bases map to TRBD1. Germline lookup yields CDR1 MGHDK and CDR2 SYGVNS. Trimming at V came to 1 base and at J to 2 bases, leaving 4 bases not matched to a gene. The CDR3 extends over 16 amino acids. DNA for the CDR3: TGTGCCAGCAGTGAATGGCGGACAGGGGGCACCTACGAGCAGTACTTC. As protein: CASSEWRTGGTYEQYF.

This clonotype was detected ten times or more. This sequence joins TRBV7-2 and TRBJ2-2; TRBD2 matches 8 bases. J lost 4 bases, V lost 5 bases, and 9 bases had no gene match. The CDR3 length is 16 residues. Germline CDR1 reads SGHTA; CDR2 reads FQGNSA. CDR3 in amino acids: CASSPGGGIGTGELFF. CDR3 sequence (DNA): TGTGCCAGCAGCCCGGGGGGGGGGATCGGCACCGGGGAGCTGTTTTTT. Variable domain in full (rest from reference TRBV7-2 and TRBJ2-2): GAGVSQSPSNKVTEKGKDVELRCDPISGHTALYWYRQSLGQGLEFLIYFQGNSAPDKSGLPSDRFSAERTGGSVSTLTIQRTQQEDSAVYLCASSPGGGIGTGELFFGEGSRLTVL.